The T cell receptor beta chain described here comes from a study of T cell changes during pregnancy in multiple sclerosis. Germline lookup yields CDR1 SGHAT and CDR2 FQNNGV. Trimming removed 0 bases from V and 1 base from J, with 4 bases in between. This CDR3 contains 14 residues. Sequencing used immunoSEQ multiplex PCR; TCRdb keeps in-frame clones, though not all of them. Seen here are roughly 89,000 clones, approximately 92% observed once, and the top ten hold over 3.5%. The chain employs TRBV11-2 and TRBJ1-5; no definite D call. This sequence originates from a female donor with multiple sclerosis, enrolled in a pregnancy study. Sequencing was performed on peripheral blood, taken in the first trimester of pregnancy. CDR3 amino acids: CASSLDSSNQPQHF. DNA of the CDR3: TGTGCCAGCAGCTTAGACTCGAGCAATCAGCCCCAGCATTTT.